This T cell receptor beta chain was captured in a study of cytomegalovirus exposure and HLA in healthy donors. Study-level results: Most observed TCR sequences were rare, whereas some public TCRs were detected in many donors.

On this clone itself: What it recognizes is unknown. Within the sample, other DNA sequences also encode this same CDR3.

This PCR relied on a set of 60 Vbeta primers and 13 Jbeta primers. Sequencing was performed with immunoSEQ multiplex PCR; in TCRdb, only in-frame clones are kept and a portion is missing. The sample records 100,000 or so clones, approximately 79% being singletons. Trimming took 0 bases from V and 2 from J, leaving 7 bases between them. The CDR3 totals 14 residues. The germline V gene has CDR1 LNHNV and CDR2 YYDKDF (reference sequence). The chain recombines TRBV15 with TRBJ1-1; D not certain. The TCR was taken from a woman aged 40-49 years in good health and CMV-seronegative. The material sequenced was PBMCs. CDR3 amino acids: CATSRDLANTEAFF. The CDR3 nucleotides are TGTGCCACCAGCAGAGATCTGGCTAACACTGAAGCTTTCTTT.